These T cell receptor beta chains were read from a single sample in a study of T cell responses to AZD1222 COVID-19 vaccine. Profiling relied on immunoSEQ multiplex PCR, and the TCRdb table lists in-frame clones only, not all of them. The table records some 140,000 clones, about 90% of them present only once. The starting material was peripheral blood, obtained on day 0 of AZD1222 vaccination. All receptors come from an adult in good health. CDR3s include the opening cysteine and the closing phenylalanine or tryptophan. The D gene is left open where the match is weak. Expanded clones get a size class; other rows say once, few or many, or leave the size out.

J gene,V gene,CDR3 length,D gene,clone size,CDR3 protein,CDR3 DNA
TRBJ2-3,TRBV9,12,-,-,CASSLSGDTQYF,TGTGCCAGCAGTCTCAGCGGAGATACGCAGTATTTT
TRBJ1-1,TRBV7-3,13,-,-,CASSLGRTTEAFF,TGTGCCAGCAGCTTAGGTCGGACAACTGAAGCTTTCTTT
TRBJ1-2,TRBV24-1,16,TRBD1,-,CATSDVRQGKGGGYTF,TGTGCCACCAGTGATGTGCGACAGGGCAAGGGAGGCGGCTACACCTTC
TRBJ2-3,TRBV3-1/TRBV3-2,16,-,-,CASSQAQARHTDTQYF,TGTGCCAGCAGCCAAGCTCAGGCTAGGCACACAGATACGCAGTATTTT
TRBJ2-3,TRBV7-3,14,-,-,CASSLNRGTDTQYF,TGTGCCAGCAGCTTAAACAGGGGCACAGATACGCAGTATTTT
TRBJ1-2,TRBV29-1,19,TRBD1,-,CSVVARVGALDRANYGYTF,TGCAGCGTTGTGGCCCGAGTAGGGGCTCTGGACAGGGCAAACTATGGCTACACCTTC
TRBJ2-1,TRBV5-6,18,TRBD2,once,CASTPPVRTSGNLNEQFF,TGTGCCAGCACACCACCGGTACGGACTAGCGGGAATCTCAATGAGCAGTTCTTC
TRBJ2-7,TRBV28,17,TRBD2,-,CASSSILAGQNRHEQYF,TGTGCCAGCAGCTCCATACTAGCGGGACAGAACCGCCACGAGCAGTACTTC
TRBJ1-3,TRBV28,13,-,-,CASFRHYGNTIYF,TGTGCCAGCTTCCGGCACTATGGAAACACCATATATTTT
TRBJ1-1,TRBV2,10,-,-,CASVAREAFF,TGTGCCAGCGTGGCTCGGGAAGCTTTCTTT
TRBJ1-6,TRBV9,15,-,-,CASSLSGHNNSPLHF,TGTGCCAGCAGTTTATCGGGACATAATAATTCACCCCTCCACTTT
TRBJ1-2,TRBV5-4,15,-,-,CASHAPGRVSYGYTF,TGTGCCAGCCACGCCCCGGGCAGGGTGAGCTATGGCTACACCTTC
TRBJ2-1,TRBV5-1,13,TRBD2,few,CASRTAGVGEQFF,TGCGCCAGCAGAACAGCGGGAGTAGGGGAGCAGTTCTTC
TRBJ1-4,TRBV12-3/TRBV12-4,13,-,few,CASSLVGGEKLFF,TGTGCCAGCAGTTTGGTGGGAGGCGAAAAACTGTTTTTT
TRBJ2-7,TRBV19,14,-,-,CASSAGALTYEQYF,TGTGCCAGTAGTGCAGGGGCTCTTACCTACGAGCAGTACTTC
TRBJ2-2,TRBV27,12,-,-,CASHTATGELFF,TGTGCCAGCCACACGGCCACCGGGGAGCTGTTTTTT
TRBJ1-2,TRBV7-2,18,TRBD1,-,CASSSVRGGDRVDYGYTF,TGTGCCAGCAGCTCCGTTAGGGGGGGGGACAGGGTTGACTATGGCTACACCTTC
TRBJ1-1,TRBV6-5,14,-,-,CASSYSTVNTEAFF,TGTGCCAGCAGTTACTCGACAGTGAACACTGAAGCTTTCTTT
TRBJ1-2,TRBV7-8,16,-,-,CASSLEFAGGSSIRTF,-
TRBJ2-7,TRBV7-8,10,-,few,CASSSNEQYF,TGTGCCAGCAGCTCTAACGAGCAGTACTTC
TRBJ2-7,TRBV9,14,-,-,CASSPLGRPGEQYF,TGTGCCAGCAGCCCACTGGGGAGGCCGGGCGAGCAGTACTTC
TRBJ1-6,TRBV7-2,14,TRBD1,-,CASSRDRGSSPLHF,TGTGCCAGCAGCCGGGACAGGGGAAGTTCACCCCTCCACTTT
TRBJ2-7,TRBV28,13,TRBD1,once,CASSLDRFYEQYF,TGTGCCAGCAGCCTGGACAGGTTCTACGAGCAGTACTTC
TRBJ1-1,TRBV9,15,-,-,CASSVDPLRNTEAFF,TGTGCCAGCAGCGTAGATCCCCTTCGGAACACTGAAGCTTTCTTT
TRBJ2-3,TRBV6-2/TRBV6-3,11,-,-,CASSQGDTQYF,TGTGCCAGCAGCCAAGGTGATACGCAGTATTTT
TRBJ2-7,TRBV7-9,16,-,few,CASSLDRRGLSYEQYF,TGTGCCAGCAGCTTAGATAGGAGGGGTCTATCCTACGAGCAGTACTTC
TRBJ1-2,TRBV30,11,-,-,CAWSVNRGYTF,TGTGCCTGGAGTGTCAACCGGGGCTACACCTTC
TRBJ1-5,TRBV7-8,15,TRBD1,-,CASSLGDRGVQPQHF,TGTGCCAGCAGCTTAGGGGACAGGGGGGTTCAGCCCCAGCATTTT
TRBJ1-1,TRBV28,14,-,-,CASSPGTANTEAFF,TGTGCCAGCAGTCCCGGGACGGCGAACACTGAAGCTTTCTTT
TRBJ1-1,TRBV4-2,15,-,-,CASSQLLRLNTEAFF,TGTGCCAGCAGCCAATTGCTCCGACTGAACACTGAAGCTTTCTTT
TRBJ2-7,TRBV9,14,-,-,CASSLTPGTYEQYF,TGTGCCAGCAGCCTGACCCCAGGGACCTACGAGCAGTACTTC
TRBJ1-5,TRBV9,15,-,once,CASSEGSSGNQPQHF,TGTGCCAGCAGCGAGGGGAGTAGTGGCAATCAGCCCCAGCATTTT
TRBJ1-1,TRBV7-9,13,-,-,CASSLVANTEAFF,TGTGCCAGCAGCTTAGTGGCCAACACTGAAGCTTTCTTT
TRBJ1-2,TRBV19,16,-,-,CASSLTAGTANYGYTF,TGTGCCAGTTCACTAACGGCCGGGACGGCTAACTATGGCTACACCTTC
TRBJ1-5,TRBV16,16,TRBD1,-,CASSPDRGGSNQPQHF,TGTGCCAGCAGCCCTGACAGGGGGGGGAGCAATCAGCCCCAGCATTTT
TRBJ2-7,TRBV3-1/TRBV3-2,15,TRBD2,-,CASSQGPSGRYEQYF,TGTGCCAGCAGCCAAGGCCCTAGCGGGAGGTACGAGCAGTACTTC
TRBJ2-5,TRBV7-9,12,-,-,CASSRRIETQYF,TGTGCCAGCAGCAGGCGCATAGAGACCCAGTACTTC
TRBJ1-6,TRBV9,15,-,-,CASSVEEGWNSPLHF,TGTGCCAGCAGCGTAGAAGAGGGGTGGAATTCACCCCTCCACTTT
TRBJ2-1,TRBV5-1,14,-,-,CASGQLDLSGEQFF,TGCGCCAGCGGACAGTTGGACCTGAGTGGTGAGCAGTTCTTC
TRBJ1-2,TRBV29-1,14,-,-,CSVELARANYGYTF,TGCAGCGTTGAGTTGGCCAGGGCTAACTATGGCTACACCTTC
TRBJ2-3,TRBV5-5,16,-,-,CASRANPGASTDTQYF,TGTGCCAGCAGGGCCAACCCGGGGGCGAGCACAGATACGCAGTATTTT
TRBJ2-1,TRBV24-1,14,TRBD2,-,CATSDSGTLNEQFF,TGTGCCACCAGTGATAGCGGGACTCTCAATGAGCAGTTCTTC
TRBJ2-7,TRBV2,11,-,-,CASRGPQGQYF,TGTGCCAGCAGGGGCCCCCAGGGGCAGTACTTC
TRBJ1-1,TRBV7-2,15,-,-,CASSLVLQGSTEAFF,TGTGCCAGCAGCTTAGTTTTACAAGGGTCCACTGAAGCTTTCTTT
TRBJ2-3,TRBV10-3,15,-,-,CAISEGQEGTDTQYF,TGTGCCATCAGTGAAGGCCAGGAGGGGACAGATACGCAGTATTTT
TRBJ2-5,TRBV11-3,15,-,-,CASSSSRQAQETQYF,TGTGCCAGCAGCTCCTCGCGACAGGCACAAGAGACCCAGTACTTC
TRBJ1-2,TRBV9,13,-,few,CASSVYRDGGYTF,TGTGCCAGCAGCGTATACAGGGATGGTGGCTACACCTTC
TRBJ2-3,TRBV27,16,TRBD2,-,CASSLASGRVSDTQYF,TGTGCCAGCAGTCTCGCTAGCGGGAGAGTTTCAGATACGCAGTATTTT
TRBJ2-5,TRBV28,16,TRBD2,-,CASTPGAGGWQETQYF,TGTGCCAGCACCCCCGGAGCGGGAGGGTGGCAAGAGACCCAGTACTTC
TRBJ2-1,TRBV5-6,11,-,-,CASLGPDEQFF,TGTGCCAGCCTCGGTCCAGACGAGCAGTTCTTC
TRBJ1-2,TRBV4-3,14,-,-,CASSQDGEQYGYTF,TGCGCCAGCAGCCAAGATGGAGAACAATATGGCTACACCTTC
TRBJ1-4,TRBV5-1,14,-,few,CASSLGRAGEKLFF,TGCGCCAGCAGCTTGGGCAGGGCCGGAGAAAAACTGTTTTTT
TRBJ2-7,TRBV9,14,-,once,CASSLRDRSYEQYF,TGTGCCAGCAGCCTTCGGGACCGCTCCTACGAGCAGTACTTC
TRBJ2-2,TRBV30,17,TRBD2,-,CAWSLSTSGDLTGELFF,TGTGCCTGGAGTCTAAGTACTAGCGGGGACCTCACCGGGGAGCTGTTTTTT